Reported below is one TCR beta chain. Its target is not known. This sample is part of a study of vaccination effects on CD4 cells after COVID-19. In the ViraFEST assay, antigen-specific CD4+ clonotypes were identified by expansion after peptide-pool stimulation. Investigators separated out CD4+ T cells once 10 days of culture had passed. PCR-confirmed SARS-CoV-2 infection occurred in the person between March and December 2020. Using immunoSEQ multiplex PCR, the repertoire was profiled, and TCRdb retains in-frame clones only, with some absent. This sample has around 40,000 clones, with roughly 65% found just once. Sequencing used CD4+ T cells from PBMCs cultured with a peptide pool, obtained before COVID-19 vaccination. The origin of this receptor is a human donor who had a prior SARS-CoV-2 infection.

CDR3 DNA sequence: TGTGCCAGCAGCCCCCGGTCCTTCCATACGCAGTATTTT. Protein: CASSPRSFHTQYF. V usage is TRBV7-9 and J usage is TRBJ2-3; D is uncertain. This CDR3 comprises 13 residues. Trimming removed 5 bases from V and 7 bases from J, with 13 bases in between. Germline values: CDR1 SEHNR, CDR2 FQNEAQ (reference sequence).